These 17 T cell receptor beta chains share one sample of origin, sequenced in a study of blood T cell repertoires in COVID-19. Assay used: immunoSEQ multiplex PCR; TCRdb lists only in-frame clones, some missing. The sample consists of 250,000 to 350,000 clones, around 87% of them appearing once. The specimen sequenced was peripheral blood. All receptors come from a woman aged 45-59 years who had recovered from COVID-19.

This chain's CDR3 is CASSPAFGDIQYF. The DNA for the CDR3 is TGTGCCAGCAGCCCAGCGTTCGGGGACATTCAGTACTTC. V gene TRBV7-2 combines with J gene TRBJ2-4, with D possibly TRBD2 on 5 matching bases. CDR1 is SGHTA and CDR2 is FQGNSA in the germline V gene. This CDR3 spans 13 amino acids. V was shortened by 5 bases and J by 8 bases, with 13 bases between the two germline ends.

The rearrangement links TRBV10-3 to TRBJ1-1, with 7 bases matching TRBD1. V trimming: 2 bases; J trimming: 4 bases; junction bases outside the gene matches: 1. This CDR3 region has 13 residues. Germline V gene data show CDR1 as ENHRY and CDR2 as SYGVKD. CDR3 loop: CAISETGVTEAFF. The DNA of the CDR3 is TGTGCCATCAGTGAGACAGGGGTCACTGAAGCTTTCTTT.

This rearrangement joins TRBV27 to TRBJ2-6; D gene uncertain. V shed 9 bases and J shed 1 base, with 4 bases lying between them. Germline V gene lookup returns CDR1 MNHEY and CDR2 SMNVEV (reference sequence). There are 12 residues in the CDR3. The CDR3 DNA follows: TGTGCCAGTAGATCTGGGGCCAACGTCCTGACTTTC. It yields the protein CASRSGANVLTF.

The V call is TRBV15, the J call TRBJ2-5; no clear D gene. The germline CDR1 and CDR2 sequences are LNHNV and YYDKDF (reference sequence). The CDR3 totals 13 residues. V was cut by 1 base and J by 2 bases, with 5 bases left in between. The CDR3 region is CATSRAGQETQYF. The DNA of the CDR3 is TGTGCCACCAGCAGAGCAGGACAAGAGACCCAGTACTTC.

This clone was counted only a few times. The chain combines TRBV29-1 with TRBJ1-1; D gene ambiguous. CDR1 SQVTM and CDR2 ANQGSEA come from the germline V gene. The V and J ends lost 7 bases and 2 bases respectively, with 20 bases between them. The length of the CDR3 is 15 residues. As DNA, the CDR3 is TGCAGCGCCACCCGGACTCCGGAGGTAAACACTGAAGCTTTCTTT. This gives the protein CSATRTPEVNTEAFF.

This clone occurred once. The genes are TRBV2 and TRBJ2-7, with TRBD1 matching over 9 bases. Trimming took 6 bases from V and 7 from J; bases not matched to a gene: 7. Germline V gene sequence: CDR1 SNHLY, CDR2 FYNNEI. CDR3 length equals 13 residues. The CDR3 DNA sequence: TGTGCCAGCAGCCAACGACAGGGGGTGGAGCAGTACTTC. It encodes CASSQRQGVEQYF.

The genes are TRBV18 and TRBJ1-3, with a tentative D call TRBD1 (5 bases). This CDR3 has 17 residues. Germline values: CDR1 KGHSH, CDR2 LQKENI. V lost 0 bases and J lost 0, with 12 bases in between. CDR3 protein: CASSPPGTDYSGNTIYF. CDR3 sequence (DNA): TGTGCCAGCTCACCACCGGGGACTGACTACTCTGGAAACACCATATATTTT.

The rearrangement joins TRBV19 to TRBJ2-5; D gene unclear. The CDR3 extends over 12 amino acids. Looked up from germline, CDR1 is LNHDA and CDR2 is SQIVND (reference sequence). The V gene lost 5 bases and the J gene lost 0 bases, with 4 bases spanning the gap. DNA of the CDR3: TGTGCCAGTAGTCAAAACCAAGAGACCCAGTACTTC. It yields the protein CASSQNQETQYF.

This chain connects TRBV7-6 to TRBJ1-2, with D perhaps matching TRBD1 (5 bases). Per germline, CDR1 SGHVS and CDR2 FNYEAQ. CDR3 length: 15 amino acids. V was pared by 0 bases and J by 5 bases, with 13 bases between. The CDR3 bases are TGTGCCAGCAGCTTAGCCCCCCGGGGGGAGTATGGCTACACCTTC. Translation gives CASSLAPRGEYGYTF.

The chain carries TRBV6-5 and TRBJ1-1; D is uncertain. The length of the CDR3 is 13 residues. Trimming took 7 bases from V and 1 from J, leaving 10 bases between them. The germline V gene encodes CDR1 MNHEY and CDR2 SVGAGI. This chain's CDR3 is CASKDQENTEAFF. CDR3 DNA sequence: TGTGCCAGCAAAGACCAGGAGAACACTGAAGCTTTCTTT.

This chain links TRBV7-2 with TRBJ1-1; TRBD1 might be the D (5 bases). V dropped 7 bases and J dropped 5 bases, with 11 bases sitting between them. Germline V gene lookup returns CDR1 SGHTA and CDR2 FQGNSA. CDR3 length: 12 amino acids. CDR3 amino acids: CASTYTGTEAFF. CDR3 nucleotides: TGTGCCAGCACCTATACAGGAACTGAAGCTTTCTTT.

The V gene is TRBV7-2, the J gene TRBJ2-3, with 9 positions matching TRBD2. CDR3 length: 17 residues. The V and J ends lost 5 bases and 1 base, in that order; junction bases with no gene match: 10. Germline loops: CDR1 SGHTA, CDR2 FQGNSA. CDR3 amino acids: CASSPLARGGGTDTQYF. Written as DNA, the CDR3 is TGTGCCAGCAGCCCCTTGGCGCGCGGGGGGGGCACAGATACGCAGTATTTT. Full variable domain (outside the CDR3, taken from reference TRBV7-2 and TRBJ2-3): GAGVSQSPSNKVTEKGKDVELRCDPISGHTALYWYRQSLGQGLEFLIYFQGNSAPDKSGLPSDRFSAERTGGSVSTLTIQRTQQEDSAVYLCASSPLARGGGTDTQYFGPGTRLTVL.

DNA for the CDR3: TGTGCCAGCAGCTTTCAGGGGAATGGCTACACCTTC. Translating it yields CASSFQGNGYTF. J is TRBJ1-2 and V is TRBV14; TRBD1 is a possible D gene (6 bases). The germline gives CDR1 SGHDN, CDR2 FVKESK. With 5 bases removed from V and 6 bases from J, the gap between germline ends came to 10 bases. The CDR3 is 12 amino acids.

This sequence joins TRBV7-2 and TRBJ1-6; D unclear. Germline CDR1 reads SGHTA; CDR2 reads FQGNSA. V dropped 2 bases and J dropped 10 bases, with 21 bases sitting between them. The length of the CDR3 is 17 residues. The CDR3 loop reads CASSLLPGVGVGSPLHF. In DNA, the CDR3 is TGTGCCAGCAGCTTACTTCCCGGAGTCGGGGTGGGCTCACCCCTCCACTTT.

V is TRBV19 and J is TRBJ1-1; 7 positions agree with TRBD1. CDR1 LNHDA and CDR2 SQIVND come from the germline V gene (reference sequence). The CDR3 has 17 amino acids. The V gene end was trimmed by 3 bases and the J gene end by 5 bases; junction bases not matched to a gene: 15. As DNA, the CDR3 is TGTGCCAGTAGTATGGGACCAGGGGGGTACTGGGGTACTGAAGCTTTCTTT. This encodes CASSMGPGGYWGTEAFF.

The chain links TRBV7-8 to TRBJ1-6, with 7 bases matching TRBD1. Germline V gene data show CDR1 as SGHVS and CDR2 as FQNEAQ. V dropped 1 base and J dropped 0; count of bases not matched to a gene: 15. This CDR3 has 21 amino acids. The CDR3 is CASSLVPGRGSFSSYNSPLHF. As DNA, the CDR3 is TGTGCCAGCAGCTTAGTGCCTGGCAGGGGGTCCTTTAGCTCCTATAATTCACCCCTCCACTTT.

This chain uses TRBV28 with TRBJ2-1; TRBD2 matches 8 bases. This CDR3 is 14 amino acids long. V shed 5 bases, J shed 5 bases, and the junction held 5 bases outside the gene matches. The germline gives CDR1 MDHEN, CDR2 SYDVKM. CDR3 sequence reads: CASSPSGLDNEQFF. The CDR3 DNA sequence: TGTGCCAGCAGTCCATCGGGACTAGACAATGAGCAGTTCTTC.